Following are 21 T cell receptor beta chains from one sample sequenced in a study of blood T cells in healthy people across ages. A second PCR, run for roughly 7 to 11 cycles, used a sample-barcoded 5' primer plus a J-beta primer mix. MiXCR was run by TCRdb on the 5' RACE reads, yielding one entry per CDR3 protein. Of around 800,000 distinct CDR3 sequences listed, 25% to 30% are singletons. The same sample was also studied in work on T cells of mothers and their children.

The material sequenced was blood. The source is a boy between 10 and 17 years old in good health.

A few counts support this clonotype. The junction shows a germline mismatch at one end, possibly a read error. The gene calls are TRBV5-1 and TRBJ2-1, with D perhaps matching TRBD1 (6 bases). The length of the CDR3 is 14 residues. The germline V gene has CDR1 SGHRS and CDR2 YFSETQ. This chain's CDR3 is CASAGVSSYNERFF. CDR3 in DNA: TGCGCCAGCGCAGGGGTTAGCTCCTACAATGAGCGGTTCTTC.

This clonotype was counted a few times. The CDR3 nucleotides read TGTGCCAGCAGACCAAACGACAGGGGTGGCACCGGGGAGCTGTTTTTT. Its translation: CASRPNDRGGTGELFF. The chain has TRBV7-9 and TRBJ2-2; 8 bases line up with TRBD1. V shed 6 bases, J shed 4 bases, and the junction held 10 bases outside the gene matches. The germline CDR1 and CDR2 sequences are SEHNR and FQNEAQ (reference sequence). The CDR3 runs 16 residues.

The rearrangement links TRBV12-3 or TRBV12-4 to TRBJ2-5, with 14 bases lining up with TRBD2. The CDR3 runs to 16 residues. V was pared by 4 bases and J by 5 bases, with 6 bases of the junction left unmatched. The CDR3 bases are TGTGCCAGCAGTTCCCGACTAGCGGGGGGGCACGAGACCCAGTACTTC. The encoded protein is CASSSRLAGGHETQYF.

This clonotype was observed a few times. The CDR3: CATSRPSLVEQYF. CDR3 coding DNA: TGTGCCACCAGCAGACCCAGTCTGGTCGAGCAGTACTTC. This sequence joins TRBV15 and TRBJ2-5; no clear D gene. Judging by the DNA end, TRBJ2-7 fits better; the J call may be wrong. This CDR3 region has 13 residues. In germline, CDR1 is LNHNV, CDR2 YYDKDF (reference sequence).

This chain connects TRBV9 to TRBJ2-2, with D perhaps TRBD2 (5 bases). V was cut by 0 bases and J by 5 bases, with 17 bases left in between. Germline CDR1 SGDLS, CDR2 YYNGEE. The CDR3 extends over 17 amino acids. The CDR3 is CASSVESSSKRTGELFF. DNA for the CDR3: TGTGCCAGCAGCGTAGAGTCTAGCAGCAAAAGGACCGGGGAGCTGTTTTTT.

The genes are TRBV28 and TRBJ2-3; D is possibly TRBD1 or TRBD2 (5 bases each). Germline lookup yields CDR1 MDHEN and CDR2 SYDVKM. Deletions cut 4 bases from V and 0 bases from J, with 20 bases between. There are 18 residues in the CDR3. This CDR3 reads CASSSTPGTPKSTDTQYF. In DNA form, the CDR3 reads TGTGCCAGCAGTTCGACCCCCGGGACCCCGAAAAGCACAGATACGCAGTATTTT. The full variable domain, its missing parts supplied by reference TRBV28 and TRBJ2-3, is DVKVTQSSRYLVKRTGEKVFLECVQDMDHENMFWYRQDPGLGLRLIYFSYDVKMKEKGDIPEGYSVSREKKERFSLILESASTNQTSMYLCASSSTPGTPKSTDTQYFGPGTRLTVL.

This clonotype has a handful of counts. The chain joins TRBV5-1 to TRBJ2-2; no clear D. V was trimmed by 5 bases and J by 3 bases, leaving 17 bases between them. The CDR3 has 16 residues. Germline loops: CDR1 SGHRS, CDR2 YFSETQ. The CDR3 sequence: CASSQGLRRDTGELFF. CDR3 nucleotide sequence: TGCGCCAGCAGTCAAGGGTTGCGACGGGACACCGGGGAGCTGTTTTTT.

This clonotype was seen a handful of times. The V gene is TRBV19, the J gene TRBJ2-5, with D possibly matching TRBD1 (5 bases). From germline, CDR1 is LNHDA and CDR2 SQIVND (reference sequence). CDR3 length equals 13 residues. The germline V and J ends were trimmed by 6 bases and 1 base, with 9 bases remaining between them. CDR3 in DNA: TGTGCCAGTAGCCAGACAGCCCAAGAGACCCAGTACTTC. It specifies CASSQTAQETQYF.

J is TRBJ2-7 and V is TRBV11-2; 8 bases line up with TRBD1. The V and J ends lost 6 bases and 4 bases, in that order; junction bases with no gene match: 14. This CDR3 spans 16 amino acids. In germline, CDR1 is SGHAT, CDR2 FQNNGV. In DNA form, the CDR3 reads TGTGCCAGCAGAATCAGGGGGCTGGGTTCCGATTACGAGCAGTACTTC. Its protein product is CASRIRGLGSDYEQYF. The whole variable domain, filled in from reference TRBV11-2 and TRBJ2-7, reads EAGVAQSPRYKIIEKRQSVAFWCNPISGHATLYWYQQILGQGPKLLIQFQNNGVVDDSQLPKDRFSAERLKGVDSTLKIQPAKLEDSAVYLCASRIRGLGSDYEQYFGPGTRLTVT.

The chain has TRBV7-2 and TRBJ2-3; D is undetermined. The CDR3 sequence is 16 residues long. The germline V gene encodes CDR1 SGHTA and CDR2 FQGNSA. The germline V and J ends were trimmed by 1 base and 0 bases, with 11 bases remaining between them. CDR3 loop: CASSLGSGYSTDTQYF. CDR3 sequence (DNA): TGTGCCAGCAGCTTAGGGTCTGGATATAGCACAGATACGCAGTATTTT. The whole variable domain, remainder taken from reference TRBV7-2 and TRBJ2-3, is GAGVSQSPSNKVTEKGKDVELRCDPISGHTALYWYRQSLGQGLEFLIYFQGNSAPDKSGLPSDRFSAERTGGSVSTLTIQRTQQEDSAVYLCASSLGSGYSTDTQYFGPGTRLTVL.

At least ten counts were recorded for this clonotype. The CDR3 protein is CASSYSNTEAFF. The CDR3 DNA sequence: TGTGCCAGCAGCTACTCTAACACTGAAGCTTTCTTT. V and J are TRBV7-9 and TRBJ1-1, with D unclear. The ends were cut back, 4 bases at V and 2 bases at J, with 5 bases in the middle. CDR1 is SEHNR, CDR2 FQNEAQ, per germline (reference sequence). The CDR3 loop spans 12 amino acids.

The chain carries TRBV29-1 and TRBJ2-3; 9 nucleotides line up with TRBD1. The CDR3 spans 13 residues. Germline V lookup: CDR1 SQVTM, CDR2 ANQGSEA. Trimming at V came to 5 bases and at J to 3 bases, leaving 3 bases not matched to a gene. The CDR3 nucleotides are TGCAGCGTTCCTGGACAGGGGACAGATACGCAGTATTTT. Translation: CSVPGQGTDTQYF.

The chain carries TRBV4-1 and TRBJ1-5; 8 bases are shared with TRBD1. The CDR3 sequence is 16 residues long. The V gene's germline CDR1 is MGHRA and CDR2 YSYEKL. Trimming at V came to 1 base and at J to 2 bases, leaving 4 bases not matched to a gene. DNA of the CDR3: TGCGCCAGCAGCCAAGGGGGGGGACAGGGCAATCAGCCCCAGCATTTT. Protein: CASSQGGGQGNQPQHF.

The chain recombines TRBV20-1 with TRBJ2-5, with D perhaps matching TRBD1 (6 bases). The tail of the sequence fits TRBJ2-7 better, so the J call may be wrong. The CDR3 has 13 residues. The V gene's germline CDR1 is DFQATT and CDR2 SNEGSKA (reference sequence). This CDR3 is CSARGYRVDEQYF. The CDR3 DNA reads as TGCAGTGCTAGGGGTTACAGGGTGGACGAGCAGTACTTC.

In its sample, this clonotype was seen a few times. This chain connects TRBV12-3 or TRBV12-4 to TRBJ2-5; the D gene is possibly TRBD2 (6 bases). V gave up 4 bases and J gave up 5 bases, with 17 bases separating them. The CDR3 sequence is 15 residues long. The CDR3 DNA is TGTGCCAGCAGTTACGGGGGAAGTGTGGTGGAGACCCAGTACTTC. Protein sequence: CASSYGGSVVETQYF.

This clonotype has just a few counts. The chain combines TRBV12-3 or TRBV12-4 with TRBJ2-1; unclear D gene. The V and J ends lost 3 bases and 5 bases respectively, with 8 bases between them. The CDR3 has 13 residues. This CDR3 reads CASSFEANNEQFF. The DNA of the CDR3 is TGTGCCAGCAGTTTCGAAGCGAACAATGAGCAGTTCTTC.

On this clonotype itself: One end of the junction fails to match germline, which may point to a read error. The chain uses TRBV6-6 and TRBJ2-1; 9 bases align to TRBD2. Per the germline V gene, CDR1 is MNHNY and CDR2 is SVGAGI (reference sequence). The length of the CDR3 is 17 residues. CDR3 residues: CASRETAGGISYNEQFF. The CDR3, as DNA: TGCGCCAGCAGAGAAACTGCGGGGGGGATCTCCTACAATGAGCAGTTCTTC.

This clonotype turned up a few times. J is TRBJ2-5 and V is TRBV4-1; 9 bases match TRBD1. The J call may be in error: the DNA end matches TRBJ2-7 better. Germline CDR1 reads MGHRA; CDR2 reads YSYEKL. The CDR3 runs 14 residues. For the CDR3, the DNA is TGCGCCAGCACCCCCGGGACAGGGCCGTACGAGCAGTACTTC. Amino acid sequence: CASTPGTGPYEQYF.

This clonotype has ten or more counts. The chain has TRBV9 and TRBJ1-6; 9 nucleotides line up with TRBD1. The germline V gene has CDR1 SGDLS and CDR2 YYNGEE. J lost 7 bases, V lost 4 bases, and 3 bases had no gene match. This CDR3 spans 14 amino acids. DNA of the CDR3: TGTGCCAGCAGCTATGGGACAGGGAATTCACCCCTCCACTTT. Its translation: CASSYGTGNSPLHF.

The rearrangement joins TRBV10-3 to TRBJ1-2; D ambiguous. The CDR3 covers 15 residues. Germline values: CDR1 ENHRY, CDR2 SYGVKD. V was clipped by 5 bases and J by 4 bases, with 17 bases between them. CDR3 bases: TGTGCCATCAGTAACCCCCCGTATAATGGCTATGGCTACACCTTC. Translating gives CAISNPPYNGYGYTF.

This clonotype has just a few counts. The V and J genes are TRBV11-2 and TRBJ2-3, with 8 bases fitting TRBD2. The CDR3 consists of 17 residues. V lost 4 bases to trimming and J lost 0 bases; unmatched junction nucleotides: 9. Germline CDR1 reads SGHAT; CDR2 reads FQNNGV. CDR3 sequence: CASSSLASGSSTDTQYF. CDR3 bases: TGTGCCAGCAGCTCTTTGGCTAGCGGGTCTAGCACAGATACGCAGTATTTT.